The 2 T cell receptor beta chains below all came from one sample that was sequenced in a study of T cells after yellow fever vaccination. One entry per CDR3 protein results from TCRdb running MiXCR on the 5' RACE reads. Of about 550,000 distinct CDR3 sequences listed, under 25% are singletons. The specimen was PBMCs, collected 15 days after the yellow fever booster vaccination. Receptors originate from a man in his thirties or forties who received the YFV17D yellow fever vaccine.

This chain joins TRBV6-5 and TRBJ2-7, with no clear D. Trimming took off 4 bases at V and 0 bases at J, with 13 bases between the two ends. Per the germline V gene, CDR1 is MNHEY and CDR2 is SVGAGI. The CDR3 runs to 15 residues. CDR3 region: CASSLGAMGSYEQYF. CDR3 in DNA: TGTGCCAGCAGTTTAGGTGCAATGGGCTCCTACGAGCAGTACTTC.

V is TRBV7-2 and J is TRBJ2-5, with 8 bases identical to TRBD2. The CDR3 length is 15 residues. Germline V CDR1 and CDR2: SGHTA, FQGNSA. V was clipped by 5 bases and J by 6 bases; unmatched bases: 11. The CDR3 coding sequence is TGTGCCAGCAGCACTAAACAGCGGGAGAGACAGACCCAGTACTTC. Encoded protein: CASSTKQRERQTQYF.